This TCR beta chain was identified during a study of blood T cell repertoires in COVID-19 (dated by TCRdb to 2020 to 2022). In the study overall: Samples from collaborators originated in the United States, Italy and Spain and spanned both the acute and convalescent phases of COVID-19. The material from the prospective study consisted of cDNA or gDNA derived from T cells, B-cell-depleted T cells, or PBMCs. The dataset comprised deeply sampled blood TCRbeta repertoires from subjects exposed to, actively infected with, or recovered from COVID-19. The samples were drawn from two sources: the first 160 participants of the ongoing ImmuneRACE study, and over 950 subjects contributed by 6 global collaborators. Where available, HLA class I and class II types were taken from metadata supplied by the sample provider and were not determined by assay-based typing. The sample metadata nearly always contained a de-identified subject ID, COVID-19 status, age in years and sex. The repertoires were released in a freely available public database meant as a resource for research on the immune response to SARS-CoV-2. What the authors observed across the whole study: Clinical and demographic metadata were provided uncurated, with the amount varying by source and participant.

CDR1 and CDR2 are read off the germline V gene as KGHSH and LQKENI. The CDR3 holds 14 amino acids from the cysteine to the phenylalanine. Only the CDR3 DNA stays, 42 bases, in frame from base 1. Relative to germline, V is 1 base shorter and J is 4 bases shorter, with 10 bases between their ends. Each collaborating institution followed its own protocols to collect whole blood in K2EDTA tubes. Collaborator samples were shipped for TCRbeta analysis as frozen whole blood, isolated PBMCs, or DNA extracted from either sample type. TCRbeta CDR3 regions were amplified from genomic DNA by means of the immunoSEQ Assay, a bias-controlled multiplex PCR. Per the source publication's procedure: Nucleated cell counts per sample were estimated from amplification of reference gene primers within the assay. Sequence reads were collapsed and filtered to measure the absolute abundance of every unique TCRbeta CDR3 rearrangement. For each sample, productive Simpson clonality was calculated as the square root of Simpson's diversity index across productive rearrangements. The table comes from immuneACCESS by way of TCRdb, which keeps in-frame sequences with V and J called. Part of the clones is missing from these tables; in studies checked, under half for an unresolved V gene and the rest for unknown reasons. Clonal size and the V and J genes are those of that table, whereas D and trimming came from the DNA. Here the sample has more than 55,000 clones; around 90% occur a single time. Jointly, the top ten make up approximately 15% of the sample.

As concerns this clone: There is no known antigen for this receptor. Base quality data are lacking; no much larger clone is found one base away.

The specimen was peripheral blood. This sequence uses TRBV18 and TRBJ2-5; the D gene identity is not certain. The sequence came from an elderly man with acute or convalescent COVID-19. The CDR3 amino acid sequence is: CASSPLPSLETQYF. The nucleotide sequence is given as TGTGCCAGCTCACCACTCCCTTCCCTAGAGACCCAGTACTTC.